This TCR beta chain was observed in a study of response to subunit inactivated influenza vaccine. Study observations and caveats: After each seasonal influenza vaccination, few new T cells are recruited, the authors suggested.

This clonotype was observed a handful of times. Its antigen is as yet unknown. CDR3 size: 16 residues. The germline gives CDR1 SGHRS, CDR2 YFSETQ. V lost 0 bases and J lost 0, with 10 bases in between. TCRdb re-called the RT-PCR reads with MiXCR, one entry per CDR3 protein. Among about 480,000 distinct CDR3 sequences listed, over 25% were seen once. The sequencing used CD4+ T cells sorted from PBMCs, collected about 5 days after vaccination. The TCR was taken from a man in his fifties who received an inactivated influenza vaccine. The rearrangement links TRBV5-1 to TRBJ2-4, with D possibly matching TRBD1 (5 bases). In DNA form, the CDR3 reads TGCGCCAGCAGCTTGGGACAGATTCTAGCCAAAAACATTCAGTACTTC. This translates into CASSLGQILAKNIQYF.